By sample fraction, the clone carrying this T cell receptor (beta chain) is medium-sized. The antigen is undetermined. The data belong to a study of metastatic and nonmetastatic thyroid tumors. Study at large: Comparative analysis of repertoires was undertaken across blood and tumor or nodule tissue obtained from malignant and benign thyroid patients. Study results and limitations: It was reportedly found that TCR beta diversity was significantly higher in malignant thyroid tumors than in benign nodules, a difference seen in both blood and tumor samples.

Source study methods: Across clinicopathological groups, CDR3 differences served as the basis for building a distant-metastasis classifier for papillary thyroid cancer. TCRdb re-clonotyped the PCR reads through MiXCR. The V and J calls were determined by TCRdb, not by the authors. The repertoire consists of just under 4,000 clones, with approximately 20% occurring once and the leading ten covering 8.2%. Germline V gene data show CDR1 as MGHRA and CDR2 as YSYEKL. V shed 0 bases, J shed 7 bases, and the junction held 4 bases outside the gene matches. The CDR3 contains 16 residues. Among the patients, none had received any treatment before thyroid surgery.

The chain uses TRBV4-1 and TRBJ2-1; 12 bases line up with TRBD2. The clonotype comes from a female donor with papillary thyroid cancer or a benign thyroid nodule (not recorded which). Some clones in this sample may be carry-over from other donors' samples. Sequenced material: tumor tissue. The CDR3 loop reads CASSQERGLAGNEQFF. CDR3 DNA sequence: TGCGCCAGCAGCCAAGAGCGAGGACTAGCGGGGAATGAGCAGTTCTTC.